Only a few counts were recorded for the clone carrying this TCR beta chain. What it binds is unknown. Time point specified: patch test 2, 6 weeks after DPC sensitization. Stated treatment: therapeutic diphenylcyclopropenone sensitization with weekly scalp DPC. Sample donors consisted of patients with alopecia, aged 18 to 70 years, who were suitable for DPC. This sample was included in a study of human T cells and chemical hapten exposure. As for the study in general: The study traced per-sample TCR yield variation mainly to small differences in pooled library volumes. General study results and limits: Since the donors had alopecia, their immune response may not be the same as that of healthy people.

Germline V CDR1 and CDR2: SNHLY, FYNNEI. The CDR3 length is 15 residues. V gave up 6 bases and J gave up 3 bases, with 15 bases separating them. In the authors' workflow: Samples ranged from about 20,000 to 750,000 TCRs, with a median of roughly 95,000. TCRdb re-called the RACE reads with MiXCR, one entry per CDR3 protein. The V and J calls here are based on TCRdb, not the publication. The sample comprises 110,000 to 150,000 distinct CDR3 sequences, 12% of which are singletons, and around 1.4% rests with the top ten. The starting material was whole blood, obtained in connection with sensitization to the hapten diphenylcyclopropenone (DPC). The sequence was obtained from a woman between 50 and 59 years old with alopecia areata. Some clones in this sample may be carry-over from other donors' samples. The chain couples TRBV2 to TRBJ2-1; TRBD2 might be the D (7 bases). In DNA, the CDR3 is TGTGCCAGCAGACACGAGGGGGGGTACTACAATGAGCAGTTCTTC. The encoded protein is CASRHEGGYYNEQFF.